The 29 T cell receptor beta chains below were found in one sample sequenced in a study of T cells expressing NK-cell markers. From its re-call of the 5' RACE reads, TCRdb lists each CDR3 protein once, without DNA. The table for this sample gives about 550,000 distinct CDR3 sequences. Input material: blood T cells: a sorted CD56 or NKG2C T cell subset, CD4+ or CD8+ T cells, or bulk PBMC T cells (not recorded which). Receptor source: a young man in good health.

CDR3: CASSLPGSGANVLTF. The rearrangement uses TRBV27 and TRBJ2-6. CDR3 length equals 15 residues. Germline V gene data show CDR1 as MNHEY and CDR2 as SMNVEV (reference sequence).

The rearrangement links TRBV29-1 to TRBJ2-1; there is no DNA to check the TCRdb D call of TRBD1. CDR1 and CDR2 from the germline V gene are SQVTM and ANQGSEA. This CDR3 region has 15 residues. CDR3 in amino acids: CSVEGQGPSYNEQFF.

The chain couples TRBV3-1 to TRBJ1-5; the D gene TCRdb calls, TRBD1, cannot be checked with no DNA. Germline CDR1 and CDR2: LGHDT and YNNKEL (reference sequence). The CDR3 runs to 13 residues. CDR3 residues: CASSPQVTGPQHF.

V is TRBV10-3 and J is TRBJ1-2; TCRdb's D call of TRBD1 is untestable without DNA. Germline V gives CDR1 ENHRY, CDR2 SYGVKD. This CDR3 spans 14 amino acids. CDR3 sequence reads: CATSSGQLNYGYTF.

This chain links TRBV29-1 with TRBJ2-7; TCRdb's D call of TRBD2 is untestable without DNA. The CDR3 is 18 residues long. Germline V gene sequence: CDR1 SQVTM, CDR2 ANQGSEA. The CDR3 sequence: CSVVAGGGLAGVSYEQYF.

This rearrangement joins TRBV5-1 to TRBJ1-1. Germline values: CDR1 SGHRS, CDR2 YFSETQ. The CDR3 runs 12 residues. Here the CDR3 reads CASSHTTEYAFF. The complete variable domain, with remaining parts taken from reference TRBV5-1 and TRBJ1-1, reads KAGVTQTPRYLIKTRGQQVTLSCSPISGHRSVSWYQQTPGQGLQFLFEYFSETQRNKGNFPGRFSGRQFSNSRSEMNVSTLELGDSALYLCASSHTTEYAFFGQGTRLTVV.

The chain has TRBV6-1 and TRBJ2-1; TCRdb gives TRBD2 as the D gene, but with no DNA this cannot be confirmed. The CDR3 runs 14 residues. CDR1 and CDR2 from the germline V gene are MNHNS and SASEGT. CDR3 sequence reads: CASKTIAIYNEQFF.

The genes are TRBV12-3 or TRBV12-4 and TRBJ2-4; absent DNA, TCRdb's TRBD1 call cannot be checked. The CDR3 length is 17 residues. The chain's CDR3 is CASSPDQGIVAKNIQYF.

This chain joins TRBV11-2 and TRBJ2-5; the D call of TRBD1 rests on TCRdb alone, since no DNA is present to check it. The germline V gene encodes CDR1 SGHAT and CDR2 FQNNGV. The CDR3 contains 15 residues. CDR3 sequence: CASSSRQGAWETQYF.

J is TRBJ1-2 and V is TRBV5-1; as DNA is missing, the TRBD1 call by TCRdb cannot be tested. Germline assignment: CDR1 SGHRS and CDR2 YFSETQ. This CDR3 region has 15 residues. CDR3 sequence reads: CASSPTGQEVDGYTF.

V is TRBV12-3 or TRBV12-4 and J is TRBJ2-1; TCRdb returns TRBD2, unconfirmable since there is no DNA. The CDR3 loop spans 19 amino acids. CDR3: CASSPRGTSSIVPLSEQFF.

The V gene is TRBV4-1, the J gene TRBJ2-3; TCRdb picks TRBD1, but there is no DNA to check that call. Germline V lookup: CDR1 MGHRA, CDR2 YSYEKL. The CDR3 extends over 15 amino acids. The CDR3 protein is CASSQTRGLTDTQYF.

The rearrangement links TRBV5-1 to TRBJ2-4; TCRdb's assignment of TRBD1 cannot be checked, as there is no DNA. Germline V gene data show CDR1 as SGHRS and CDR2 as YFSETQ. This CDR3 has 15 amino acids. CDR3: CASRDRGLGKNIQYF. The full variable domain, its missing parts supplied by reference TRBV5-1 and TRBJ2-4, is KAGVTQTPRYLIKTRGQQVTLSCSPISGHRSVSWYQQTPGQGLQFLFEYFSETQRNKGNFPGRFSGRQFSNSRSEMNVSTLELGDSALYLCASRDRGLGKNIQYFGAGTRLSVL.

V gene TRBV12-5 combines with J gene TRBJ2-5. Germline V CDR1 and CDR2: LGHNT, FRNRAP. The CDR3 extends over 11 amino acids. CDR3 residues: CASGTWETQYF.

The V call is TRBV21-1, the J call TRBJ2-1; TCRdb indicates TRBD2, and absent DNA this call remains unverified. TRBV21-1 is a known pseudogene. This CDR3 has 15 residues. CDR3 residues: CASSKGSGGSNEQFF.

V usage is TRBV5-5 and J usage is TRBJ2-1; TCRdb proposes TRBD1, but this gene call is untestable without DNA. Germline V CDR1 and CDR2: SGHKS, YYEKEE (reference sequence). There are 16 residues in the CDR3. The CDR3 spells CASSPGDTGSYNEQFF.

The chain links TRBV7-8 to TRBJ2-1; TCRdb returns TRBD1, unconfirmable since there is no DNA. The CDR3 is 15 residues long. CDR1 and CDR2 from the germline V gene are SGHVS and FQNEAQ. This chain's CDR3 is CASSLVPGRYNEQFF.

The chain recombines TRBV29-1 with TRBJ1-1; the D call of TRBD1 rests on TCRdb alone, since no DNA is present to check it. The length of the CDR3 is 11 residues. The germline V gene encodes CDR1 SQVTM and CDR2 ANQGSEA. Here the CDR3 reads CSVAGGAEAFF.

The J gene is TRBJ1-1, the V gene TRBV7-9. The length of the CDR3 is 14 residues. The germline V gene encodes CDR1 SEHNR and CDR2 FQNEAQ (reference sequence). The CDR3 loop is CASSPPLQATEAFF.

V is TRBV24-1 and J is TRBJ1-2. In germline, CDR1 is KGHDR, CDR2 SFDVKD. The CDR3 length is 11 residues. The CDR3 sequence is CATSTAYGYTF.

V usage is TRBV3-1 and J usage is TRBJ1-6; the TCRdb call, TRBD1, lacks DNA for checking. CDR3 length: 13 amino acids. Germline values: CDR1 LGHDT, CDR2 YNNKEL (reference sequence). This CDR3 is CASFRGPGSPLHF.

This chain links TRBV5-1 with TRBJ1-1; the D call from TCRdb, TRBD1, cannot be confirmed without DNA. CDR3 length: 14 residues. Germline assignment: CDR1 SGHRS and CDR2 YFSETQ. CDR3 in amino acids: CASSSGTGRIEAFF.

This sequence joins TRBV28 and TRBJ2-7; TCRdb designates TRBD1, a call that cannot be tested without DNA. The CDR3 runs to 13 residues. Germline CDR1 MDHEN, CDR2 SYDVKM. Here the CDR3 reads CAIEDRKNYEQYF.

The chain couples TRBV6-1 to TRBJ2-1; TCRdb selects TRBD1, and the lack of DNA leaves this call unchecked. Germline V gene data show CDR1 as MNHNS and CDR2 as SASEGT. The CDR3 covers 15 residues. The CDR3 sequence: CASTPEVGGRNEQFF.

This chain connects TRBV7-6 to TRBJ2-5; the TCRdb D gene call, TRBD1, has no DNA to confirm it. The CDR3 runs to 15 residues. The germline CDR1 and CDR2 sequences are SGHVS and FNYEAQ. The CDR3 spells CASSLNPLSIETQYF.

V usage is TRBV27 and J usage is TRBJ2-7; TCRdb selects TRBD2, and the lack of DNA leaves this call unchecked. The CDR3 is 16 residues long. Germline CDR1 and CDR2: MNHEY and SMNVEV (reference sequence). The CDR3 protein is CASTMLPTSVINEQYF.

J is TRBJ2-7 and V is TRBV12-3 or TRBV12-4; TCRdb calls TRBD1, which cannot be checked without DNA. The CDR3 contains 15 residues. This CDR3 reads CASSPSPQGLNEQYF.

The V gene is TRBV7-9, the J gene TRBJ2-3. Looked up from germline, CDR1 is SEHNR and CDR2 is FQNEAQ (reference sequence). The CDR3 contains 12 residues. This CDR3 is CASSRDPIGQYF.

The chain links TRBV4-3 to TRBJ1-2. Germline CDR1 LGHNA, CDR2 YSLEER. This CDR3 is built from 16 residues. The CDR3 spells CASSQLGTKRDYGYTF.